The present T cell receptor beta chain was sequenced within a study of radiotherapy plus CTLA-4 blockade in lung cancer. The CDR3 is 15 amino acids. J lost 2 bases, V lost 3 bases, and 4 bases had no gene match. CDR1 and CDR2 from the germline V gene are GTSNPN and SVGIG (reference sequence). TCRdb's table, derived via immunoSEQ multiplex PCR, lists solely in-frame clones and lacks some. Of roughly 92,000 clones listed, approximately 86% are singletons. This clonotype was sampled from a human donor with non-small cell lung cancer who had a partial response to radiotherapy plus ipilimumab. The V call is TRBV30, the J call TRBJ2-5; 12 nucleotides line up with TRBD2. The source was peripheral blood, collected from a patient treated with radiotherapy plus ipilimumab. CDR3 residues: CAWSPSGRGQETQYF. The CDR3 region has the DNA TGTGCCTGGAGCCCTAGCGGGAGGGGGCAAGAGACCCAGTACTTC. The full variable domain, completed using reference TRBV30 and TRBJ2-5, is SQTIHQWPATLVQPVGSPLSLECTVEGTSNPNLYWYRQAAGRGLQLLFYSVGIGQISSEVPQNLSASRPQDRQFILSSKKLLLSDSGFYLCAWSPSGRGQETQYFGPGTRLLVL.